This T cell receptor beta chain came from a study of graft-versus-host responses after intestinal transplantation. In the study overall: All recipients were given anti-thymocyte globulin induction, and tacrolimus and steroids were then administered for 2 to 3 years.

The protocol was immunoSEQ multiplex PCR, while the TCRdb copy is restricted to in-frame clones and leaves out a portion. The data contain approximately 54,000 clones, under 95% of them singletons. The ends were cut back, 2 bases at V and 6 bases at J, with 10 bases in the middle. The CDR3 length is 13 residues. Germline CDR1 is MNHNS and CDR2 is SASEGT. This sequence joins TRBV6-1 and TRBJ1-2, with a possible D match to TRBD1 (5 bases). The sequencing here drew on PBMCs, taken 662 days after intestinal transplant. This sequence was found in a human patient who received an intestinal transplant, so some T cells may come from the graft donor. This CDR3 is CASSEYGGDGYTF. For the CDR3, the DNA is TGTGCCAGCAGTGAATACGGGGGGGATGGCTACACCTTC.